What follows are 15 T cell receptor beta chains derived from one specimen sequenced in a study of naive and memory T cell subsets. The beta constant-region primer was an equimolar mix of two oligonucleotides covering TRBC1 and TRBC2. In TCRdb, the UMI-ligation and nested PCR reads were re-called with MiXCR into one record per CDR3 protein. The sample has 130,000 to 150,000 distinct CDR3 sequences; approximately 15% are singletons. Sequences were obtained from naive CD4+ T cells from blood. The receptors derive from a human donor in good health.

This clonotype occurred a few times. The chain carries TRBV12-5 and TRBJ2-7; D gene unclear. The germline V gene has CDR1 LGHNT and CDR2 FRNRAP. Trimming took 5 bases from V and 4 from J, leaving 9 bases between them. There are 12 residues in the CDR3. For the CDR3, the DNA is TGTGCTAGTGGTCGGCCCGAGTACGAGCAGTACTTC. It encodes CASGRPEYEQYF. Full variable domain (missing parts from reference TRBV12-5 and TRBJ2-7): DARVTQTPRHKVTEMGQEVTMRCQPILGHNTVFWYRQTMMQGLELLAYFRNRAPLDDSGMPKDRFSAEMPDATLATLKIQPSEPRDSAVYFCASGRPEYEQYFGPGTRLTVT.

This chain uses TRBV20-1 with TRBJ2-7; 11 nucleotides line up with TRBD2. The V and J ends lost 3 bases and 3 bases, in that order; junction bases with no gene match: 1. The CDR3 runs 13 residues. Germline V gene sequence: CDR1 DFQATT, CDR2 SNEGSKA (reference sequence). The CDR3: CSASLAGGYEQYF. The CDR3 coding sequence is TGCAGTGCTAGTCTAGCGGGAGGCTACGAGCAGTACTTC.

The V call is TRBV4-1, the J call TRBJ2-3; TRBD2 aligns across 7 bases. The CDR3 sequence is 18 residues long. CDR1 is MGHRA, CDR2 YSYEKL, per germline. Trimming cost V 5 bases and J 1 base; bases outside gene matches: 15. The CDR3 DNA follows: TGCGCCAGCAGCTCCCCTGGCGGGGCTAGCGGCGGCACAGATACGCAGTATTTT. Translated, it gives CASSSPGGASGGTDTQYF.

This clonotype showed up just a few times. The chain carries TRBV27 and TRBJ1-1; possibly TRBD1 for D (5 bases). The ends were cut back, 6 bases at V and 5 bases at J, with 22 bases in the middle. In germline, CDR1 is MNHEY, CDR2 SMNVEV (reference sequence). This CDR3 is built from 16 residues. CDR3: CASRELTGPRETEAFF. CDR3 in DNA: TGTGCCAGCAGGGAATTAACGGGGCCCCGTGAGACTGAAGCTTTCTTT.

Only one count was recorded for this clonotype. A read error is possible here, since a much larger clone lies one base away. V gene TRBV2 combines with J gene TRBJ2-1; TRBD2 matches 7 bases. The CDR3 spans 13 residues. Germline values: CDR1 SNHLY, CDR2 FYNNEI. CDR3 region: CVSGRGTYNEQFF. DNA for the CDR3: TGTGTCAGCGGGCGGGGGACCTACAATGAGCAGTTCTTC.

This clonotype has a handful of counts. The chain couples TRBV6-5 to TRBJ2-1; 10 bases agree with TRBD1. The CDR3 spans 15 residues. Germline trimming cut 7 bases from V and 7 bases from J; bases unmatched to any gene: 10. The germline V gene has CDR1 MNHEY and CDR2 SVGAGI. The CDR3, as DNA: TGTGCCAGCACCATGACAGGGGGCAAGGGGAATGAGCAGTTCTTC. It encodes CASTMTGGKGNEQFF.

This clonotype showed up just a few times. The chain has TRBV6-6 and TRBJ2-7; TRBD1 agrees at 9 bases. Germline values: CDR1 MNHNY, CDR2 SVGAGI (reference sequence). Trimming removed 6 bases from V and 3 bases from J; junction bases left unmatched: 6. This CDR3 has 14 residues. CDR3 sequence: CASRGRTGDYEQYF. CDR3 coding DNA: TGTGCCAGCAGGGGGCGGACAGGGGACTACGAGCAGTACTTC.

This sequence joins TRBV19 and TRBJ2-7; weak D call: TRBD2 (6 bases). CDR3 size: 13 residues. Per the germline V gene, CDR1 is LNHDA and CDR2 is SQIVND (reference sequence). Trimming removed 7 bases from V and 0 bases from J, with 10 bases in between. The CDR3 sequence is CASNGGTSYEQYF. In nucleotides, the CDR3 is TGTGCCAGTAACGGCGGGACCTCCTACGAGCAGTACTTC.

The chain carries TRBV12-3 or TRBV12-4 and TRBJ2-4; a possible D gene is TRBD1 (6 bases). CDR3 length equals 15 residues. Between the trimmed V and J ends, which lost 9 bases and 3 bases, there was a span of 18 bases. The CDR3 sequence: CASRKGDMGKNIQYF. The CDR3 DNA reads TGTGCCAGTAGGAAGGGGGATATGGGCAAAAACATTCAGTACTTC.

The chain couples TRBV18 to TRBJ1-5, with D hard to call. This CDR3 has 14 amino acids. Germline CDR1 and CDR2: KGHSH and LQKENI. Trimming took off 2 bases at V and 6 bases at J, with 11 bases between the two ends. The CDR3 DNA reads as TGTGCCAGCTCACCAACGAACAGCCCTCAGCCCCAGCATTTT. It codes for CASSPTNSPQPQHF.

This clonotype was seen a handful of times. The genes are TRBV15 and TRBJ2-1; TRBD2 matches 8 bases. CDR1 and CDR2 from the germline V gene are LNHNV and YYDKDF (reference sequence). This CDR3 has 14 residues. V lost 6 bases to trimming and J lost 3 bases; unmatched junction nucleotides: 4. The CDR3 DNA follows: TGTGCCACCAGACGCGGGAGGCTCTACAATGAGCAGTTCTTC. This encodes CATRRGRLYNEQFF.

This chain joins TRBV15 and TRBJ1-2; no reliable D call. The germline gives CDR1 LNHNV, CDR2 YYDKDF (reference sequence). The ends were cut back, 3 bases at V and 6 bases at J, with 11 bases in the middle. CDR3 length equals 13 residues. Here the CDR3 DNA reads TGTGCCACCAGCAGTGCCGAGGGAAATGGCTACACCTTC. Translating gives CATSSAEGNGYTF.

This CDR3 is CASSPALAGGSYEQYF. CDR3 bases: TGTGCCAGCAGTCCTGCACTAGCGGGCGGCTCCTACGAGCAGTACTTC. This chain links TRBV28 with TRBJ2-7; TRBD2 matches at 9 bases. Per the germline V gene, CDR1 is MDHEN and CDR2 is SYDVKM. The CDR3 spans 16 residues. Germline trimming cut 5 bases from V and 0 bases from J; bases unmatched to any gene: 8.

A few counts support this clonotype. This chain links TRBV12-3 or TRBV12-4 with TRBJ1-5; D remains ambiguous. The CDR3 is 14 amino acids. The V gene lost 3 bases and the J gene lost 6 bases, with 12 bases spanning the gap. In DNA, the CDR3 is TGTGCCAGCAGTTTGGACGTGCCGGCTCAGCCCCAGCATTTT. Its translation: CASSLDVPAQPQHF.

The chain combines TRBV6-5 with TRBJ2-3; D gene uncertain. Trimming removed 3 bases from V and 2 bases from J, with 9 bases in between. There are 14 residues in the CDR3. CDR1 is MNHEY, CDR2 SVGAGI, per germline. The CDR3 DNA reads TGTGCCAGCAGTTATTCATCGACCACAGATACGCAGTATTTT. Amino acid sequence: CASSYSSTTDTQYF.